Shown below are 29 T cell receptor beta chains from a single sample sequenced in a study of blood T cell repertoires in COVID-19. Sequenced by immunoSEQ multiplex PCR; TCRdb stores in-frame clones only, minus some. The table records hundreds of thousands of clones, approximately 86% of them present only once. Sequencing input: PBMCs or T cells enriched from blood (not recorded which). These receptors were obtained from a woman aged 45-60 years who had recovered from COVID-19.

The V and J genes are TRBV3-1 (or the pseudogene TRBV3-2) and TRBJ1-1, with D possibly matching TRBD1 (6 bases). Trimming removed 0 bases from V and 10 bases from J, with 9 bases in between. Germline-derived CDR1 and CDR2 are LGHDT and YNNKEL (reference sequence). CDR3 length: 12 amino acids. The CDR3 loop reads CASSQEQGRAFF. As DNA, the CDR3 is TGTGCCAGCAGCCAAGAACAGGGACGAGCTTTCTTT.

The chain is built from TRBV2 and TRBJ2-4; the D gene is possibly TRBD2 (5 bases). CDR3 length: 15 residues. Germline V gene data show CDR1 as SNHLY and CDR2 as FYNNEI. V lost 2 bases to trimming and J lost 8 bases, with 16 bases between them. CDR3 nucleotides: TGTGCCAGCAGTGAATCTACGGGAATGAGGGACATTCAGTACTTC. Translating it yields CASSESTGMRDIQYF.

This sequence joins TRBV18 and TRBJ2-1; 7 nucleotides agree with TRBD1. The CDR3 is 14 amino acids. V lost 4 bases to trimming and J lost 5 bases; unmatched junction nucleotides: 5. Per the germline V gene, CDR1 is KGHSH and CDR2 is LQKENI. The CDR3 spells CASSRLTGHNEQFF. CDR3 nucleotides: TGTGCCAGCTCACGCTTGACAGGGCACAATGAGCAGTTCTTC.

The chain recombines TRBV18 with TRBJ2-1; 13 nucleotides line up with TRBD2. Losses at the gene ends were 8 bases for V and 8 bases for J; bases not matched to a gene: 6. Germline values: CDR1 KGHSH, CDR2 LQKENI. The CDR3 is 14 residues long. The CDR3 DNA reads as TGTGCCAGCCGGACCGGGACTAGCGGGGATGAGCAGTTCTTC. Its protein product is CASRTGTSGDEQFF. Drawing the rest from reference TRBV18 and TRBJ2-1, the complete variable domain is NAGVMQNPRHLVRRRGQEARLRCSPMKGHSHVYWYRQLPEEGLKFMVYLQKENIIDESGMPKERFSAEFPKEGPSILRIQQVVRGDSAAYFCASRTGTSGDEQFFGPGTRLTVL.

The gene calls are TRBV13 and TRBJ1-5, with 9 bases fitting TRBD1. In germline, CDR1 is PRHDT, CDR2 FYEKMQ (reference sequence). With V trimmed by 5 bases and J by 4 bases, 3 bases remained unmatched. The CDR3 consists of 14 residues. DNA for the CDR3: TGTGCCAGCAGCAGGGACAGGGCTAATCAGCCCCAGCATTTT. It codes for CASSRDRANQPQHF.

The genes are TRBV28 and TRBJ2-5; possible D gene TRBD2, 5 bases. Deletions cut 0 bases from V and 4 bases from J, with 9 bases between. The germline V gene has CDR1 MDHEN and CDR2 SYDVKM. The CDR3 loop spans 14 amino acids. DNA for the CDR3: TGTGCCAGCAGTTTATGGGCGGGCGGAGAGACCCAGTACTTC. Residues: CASSLWAGGETQYF.

J is TRBJ2-1 and V is TRBV2; possible D gene TRBD2, 5 bases. From germline, CDR1 is SNHLY and CDR2 FYNNEI. With 4 bases removed from V and 9 bases from J, the gap between germline ends came to 16 bases. The CDR3 totals 14 residues. In DNA form, the CDR3 reads TGTGCCAGCAGTGCGGAGGATTCGTCGGGTGAGCAGTTCTTC. Translation: CASSAEDSSGEQFF. Based on the CDR3 plus reference TRBV2 and TRBJ2-1, the full variable domain is EPEVTQTPSHQVTQMGQEVILRCVPISNHLYFYWYRQILGQKVEFLVSFYNNEISEKSEIFDDQFSVERPDGSNFTLKIRSTKLEDSAMYFCASSAEDSSGEQFFGPGTRLTVL.

In its sample, this clone was seen a few times. This sequence joins TRBV7-8 and TRBJ1-2; 9 positions match TRBD1. This CDR3 contains 16 residues. From germline, CDR1 is SGHVS and CDR2 FQNEAQ. V lost 4 bases to trimming and J lost 6 bases; unmatched junction nucleotides: 12. Written as DNA, the CDR3 is TGTGCCAGCAGCTACCGGACAGGGGCGAAGAACAATGGCTACACCTTC. This codes for CASSYRTGAKNNGYTF. Filled out from reference TRBV7-8 and TRBJ1-2, the complete variable domain reads GAGVSQSPRYKVAKRGQDVALRCDPISGHVSLFWYQQALGQGPEFLTYFQNEAQLDKSGLPSDRFFAERPEGSVSTLKIQRTQQEDSAVYLCASSYRTGAKNNGYTFGSGTRLTVV.

The J gene is TRBJ2-1, the V gene TRBV3-1 (or the pseudogene TRBV3-2); D may be TRBD2 (6 bases). Per germline, CDR1 LGHDT and CDR2 YNNKEL (reference sequence). This CDR3 is 15 amino acids long. The germline V and J ends were trimmed by 2 bases and 4 bases, with 12 bases remaining between them. The CDR3 sequence: CASSQTSTTYNEQFF. For the CDR3, the DNA is TGTGCCAGCAGCCAAACTAGCACCACTTACAATGAGCAGTTCTTC.

The genes are TRBV6-6 and TRBJ2-5, with 8 bases lining up with TRBD2. This CDR3 is built from 14 residues. Germline CDR1 reads MNHNY; CDR2 reads SVGAGI (reference sequence). V shed 5 bases and J 6 bases; nucleotides not matched to a gene: 8. The CDR3 DNA reads TGTGCCAGCAGTAACGGAGCGGGGGCGAAGACCCAGTACTTC. It translates to CASSNGAGAKTQYF.

The chain joins TRBV4-1 to TRBJ1-1; TRBD1 agrees at 8 bases. The CDR3 runs 15 residues. Germline-derived CDR1 and CDR2 are MGHRA and YSYEKL. The V segment lost 3 bases and the J segment 1 base; nucleotides outside the gene matches: 4. The CDR3 region is CASSQSTGENTEAFF. CDR3 DNA sequence: TGCGCCAGCAGCCAGTCGACAGGGGAGAACACTGAAGCTTTCTTT.

This clone was detected only a few times. The V call is TRBV24-1, the J call TRBJ2-2, with 8 bases matching TRBD1. CDR1 KGHDR and CDR2 SFDVKD come from the germline V gene. The CDR3 is made up of 15 amino acids. The ends lost 3 bases at V and 3 bases at J; junction bases unmatched: 2. The CDR3 spells CATSDQDRDTGELFF. CDR3 DNA sequence: TGTGCCACCAGTGATCAGGACAGGGACACCGGGGAGCTGTTTTTT.

This chain's CDR3 is CASSLDITNTGELFF. The CDR3 nucleotides are TGTGCCAGCAGCTTAGACATCACGAACACCGGGGAGCTGTTTTTT. J is TRBJ2-2 and V is TRBV9; D uncertain. Germline V gene lookup returns CDR1 SGDLS and CDR2 YYNGEE. The CDR3 has 15 amino acids. V was trimmed by 4 bases and J by 0 bases, leaving 10 bases between them.

The rearrangement joins TRBV28 to TRBJ1-2; 7 bases align to TRBD1. V dropped 3 bases and J dropped 3; count of bases not matched to a gene: 7. This CDR3 has 15 amino acids. Germline CDR1 and CDR2: MDHEN and SYDVKM. The CDR3 region has the DNA TGTGCCAGCAGTTTTAGTTCAGGGGGATACTATGGCTACACCTTC. Its translation is CASSFSSGGYYGYTF.

The chain combines TRBV3-1 (or the pseudogene TRBV3-2) with TRBJ2-3; D uncertain. The V gene lost 1 base and the J gene lost 2 bases, with 4 bases spanning the gap. Germline loops: CDR1 LGHDT, CDR2 YNNKEL (reference sequence). The CDR3 length is 13 residues. DNA for the CDR3: TGTGCCAGCAGCCAAGGTATCACAGATACGCAGTATTTT. It specifies CASSQGITDTQYF.

The chain employs TRBV2 and TRBJ1-2; 7 bases are shared with TRBD1. The CDR3 has 13 residues. CDR1 and CDR2 from the germline V gene are SNHLY and FYNNEI. V lost 11 bases to trimming and J lost 3 bases; unmatched junction nucleotides: 9. The DNA of the CDR3 is TGTGCCGGACAGGCAGGGTCGTACTATGGCTACACCTTC. Protein product: CAGQAGSYYGYTF.

The chain employs TRBV7-9 and TRBJ2-1; 9 bases line up with TRBD2. Germline assignment: CDR1 SEHNR and CDR2 FQNEAQ (reference sequence). J lost 8 bases, V lost 1 base, and 6 bases had no gene match. The CDR3 is made up of 15 amino acids. The CDR3 region is CASSLEIAGVDEQFF. DNA for the CDR3: TGTGCCAGCAGCTTAGAGATAGCGGGAGTGGATGAGCAGTTCTTC.

This clone was counted a single time. The gene calls are TRBV19 and TRBJ2-1; D perhaps matches TRBD2 (5 bases). The germline gives CDR1 LNHDA, CDR2 SQIVND (reference sequence). The V end lost 7 bases, the J end lost 0 bases, and 16 bases lay between the germline ends. The length of the CDR3 is 16 residues. The CDR3 region has the DNA TGTGCCAGTACCTATAAAGGAGCGGACTCCTACAATGAGCAGTTCTTC. The encoded protein is CASTYKGADSYNEQFF.

The V gene is TRBV4-3, the J gene TRBJ1-2; D remains ambiguous. Looked up from germline, CDR1 is LGHNA and CDR2 is YSLEER. Trimming shortened V by 4 bases and J by 0 bases, and 9 bases separated the two germline ends. The CDR3 contains 14 residues. CDR3 sequence (DNA): TGCGCCAGCAGCCGAACCGGGACTAACTATGGCTACACCTTC. This encodes CASSRTGTNYGYTF.

The rearrangement uses TRBV5-4 and TRBJ2-3; TRBD2 matches 11 bases. Germline-derived CDR1 and CDR2 are SGHNT and YYREEE (reference sequence). There are 15 residues in the CDR3. The V segment lost 3 bases and the J segment 7 bases; nucleotides outside the gene matches: 7. CDR3 in amino acids: CASSSEGLAAYTQYF. The DNA for the CDR3 is TGTGCCAGCAGCTCGGAGGGACTAGCGGCTTATACGCAGTATTTT.

The genes are TRBV27 and TRBJ1-5, with D tentatively TRBD1 (5 bases). The CDR3 contains 14 residues. CDR1 MNHEY and CDR2 SMNVEV come from the germline V gene (reference sequence). The V end was cut by 0 bases, the J end by 6 bases, with 9 bases between. The CDR3 region is CASSLSSGGQPQHF. The CDR3 DNA sequence: TGTGCCAGCAGTTTATCGTCGGGGGGTCAGCCCCAGCATTTT.

This chain links TRBV12-3 or TRBV12-4 with TRBJ1-5; D remains ambiguous. V was shortened by 7 bases and J by 0 bases, with 7 bases between the two germline ends. The CDR3 runs 13 residues. The DNA of the CDR3 is TGTGCCAGCAACGCGTATAGCAATCAGCCCCAGCATTTT. Encoded protein: CASNAYSNQPQHF.

V is TRBV7-9 and J is TRBJ2-2; D remains ambiguous. The CDR3 length is 15 residues. Germline CDR1 and CDR2: SEHNR and FQNEAQ (reference sequence). The ends were cut back, 3 bases at V and 0 bases at J, with 8 bases in the middle. For the CDR3, the DNA is TGTGCCAGCAGCTTTTTTCCTCCGAACACCGGGGAGCTGTTTTTT. The encoded protein is CASSFFPPNTGELFF.

The rearrangement joins TRBV5-4 to TRBJ1-2; 7 positions match TRBD1. The CDR3 is 14 amino acids. Germline CDR1 reads SGHNT; CDR2 reads YYREEE (reference sequence). J gave up 4 bases and V 4 bases, and 7 bases lay outside the gene matches. The CDR3 spells CASSGTGTVYGYTF. The CDR3 bases are TGTGCCAGCAGCGGGACCGGGACAGTCTATGGCTACACCTTC.

The chain links TRBV6-5 to TRBJ2-1; 11 bases are shared with TRBD1. Trimming took 7 bases from V and 7 from J; bases not matched to a gene: 9. The germline V gene has CDR1 MNHEY and CDR2 SVGAGI. This CDR3 has 15 amino acids. CDR3 nucleotide sequence: TGTGCCAGCAAGAAGGACAGGGGGCTTGGGAATGAGCAGTTCTTC. Translated: CASKKDRGLGNEQFF.

The chain uses TRBV19 and TRBJ1-6; a possible D gene is TRBD1 (6 bases). V shed 3 bases and J shed 7 bases, with 16 bases lying between them. This CDR3 has 16 amino acids. Germline assignment: CDR1 LNHDA and CDR2 SQIVND (reference sequence). The CDR3 loop reads CASSIGSGGLNSPLHF. In nucleotides, the CDR3 is TGTGCCAGTAGTATTGGATCGGGGGGCTTGAATTCACCCCTCCACTTT.

The chain joins TRBV27 to TRBJ1-5; no clear D. In germline, CDR1 is MNHEY, CDR2 SMNVEV (reference sequence). V was cut by 8 bases and J by 8 bases, with 4 bases left in between. This CDR3 region has 9 residues. Written as DNA, the CDR3 is TGTGCCAGCCCCGAGCCCCAGCATTTT. Translation: CASPEPQHF.

V gene TRBV28 combines with J gene TRBJ1-5, with unresolved D. V was clipped by 7 bases and J by 3 bases, with 19 bases between them. The CDR3 is 16 residues long. Germline V lookup: CDR1 MDHEN, CDR2 SYDVKM. CDR3 nucleotide sequence: TGTGCCAGCACCCCCGGGTCTAGGACTAACAATCAGCCCCAGCATTTT. It specifies CASTPGSRTNNQPQHF.

This clone was recorded only once. The chain combines TRBV2 with TRBJ2-7; 9 bases are shared with TRBD2. The CDR3 is made up of 16 amino acids. Germline CDR1 and CDR2: SNHLY and FYNNEI. Trimming at V came to 6 bases and at J to 1 base, leaving 10 bases not matched to a gene. CDR3 DNA sequence: TGTGCCAGCAGAGAGCCGGGACTAGCAATATCCTACGAGCAGTACTTC. This gives the protein CASREPGLAISYEQYF.